The 3 T cell receptor beta chains given below trace back to one sample, sequenced in a study of Ad26.COV2.S vaccination and SARS-CoV-2 variants. Treatment reported: 19 received Ad26.COV2.S at low or high dose, single or two shots; 5 received placebo; per-sample allocation not given. Sample collection was performed on day 63 after the first vaccine or placebo injection. TCRdb's table, derived via immunoSEQ multiplex PCR, lists solely in-frame clones and lacks some. The sample records over 400,000 clones, 80% to 95% being singletons. The specimen comprised peripheral blood, sampled in a trial of Ad26.COV2.S vaccine versus placebo. These receptors were collected from a person between 18 and 59 years old who received the Ad26.COV2.S COVID-19 vaccine or a placebo.

The rearrangement uses TRBV3-1 (or the pseudogene TRBV3-2) and TRBJ2-7, with 10 bases matching TRBD2. Looked up from germline, CDR1 is LGHDT and CDR2 is YNNKEL (reference sequence). V gave up 1 base and J gave up 4 bases; unmatched junction bases: 1. The CDR3 runs to 14 residues. CDR3 sequence: CASSQVLAGYEQYF. The CDR3 DNA follows: TGTGCCAGCAGCCAAGTACTAGCGGGATACGAGCAGTACTTC.

The V and J genes are TRBV28 and TRBJ2-1, with TRBD1 matching 8 bases. The junction had 9 bases not matched to a gene; V was cut back by 8 bases and J by 3 bases. This CDR3 region has 15 residues. In germline, CDR1 is MDHEN, CDR2 SYDVKM. The chain's CDR3 is CASEGDRGNYNEQFF. For the CDR3, the DNA is TGTGCCAGCGAAGGTGACAGGGGAAACTACAATGAGCAGTTCTTC. The full variable domain, completed using reference TRBV28 and TRBJ2-1, is DVKVTQSSRYLVKRTGEKVFLECVQDMDHENMFWYRQDPGLGLRLIYFSYDVKMKEKGDIPEGYSVSREKKERFSLILESASTNQTSMYLCASEGDRGNYNEQFFGPGTRLTVL.

The chain combines TRBV15 with TRBJ2-5; 8 nucleotides match TRBD2. The trim removed 4 bases at V and 4 bases at J, leaving 8 bases unmatched. The CDR3 runs to 15 residues. From germline, CDR1 is LNHNV and CDR2 YYDKDF (reference sequence). The CDR3 DNA sequence: TGTGCCACCAGCAACCCGGGACTAGGAGGAGAGACCCAGTACTTC. Its protein product is CATSNPGLGGETQYF.